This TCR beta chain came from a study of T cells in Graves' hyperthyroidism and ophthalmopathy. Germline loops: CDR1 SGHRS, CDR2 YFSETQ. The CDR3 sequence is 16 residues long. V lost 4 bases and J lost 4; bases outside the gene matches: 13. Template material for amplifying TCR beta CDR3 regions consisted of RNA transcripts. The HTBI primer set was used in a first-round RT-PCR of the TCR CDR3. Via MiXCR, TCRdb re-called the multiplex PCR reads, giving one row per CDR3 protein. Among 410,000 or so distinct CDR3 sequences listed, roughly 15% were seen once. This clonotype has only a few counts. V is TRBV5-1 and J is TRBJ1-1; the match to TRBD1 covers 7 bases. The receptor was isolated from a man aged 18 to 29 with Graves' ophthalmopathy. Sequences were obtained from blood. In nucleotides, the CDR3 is TGCGCCAGCAGCCTATTGGGGGGGCAGGGGGGCACTGAAGCTTTCTTT. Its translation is CASSLLGGQGGTEAFF.